This T cell receptor beta chain was sequenced during a study of memory CD4+ T cells and cytomegalovirus serostatus. General study points: Repertoires predicted CMV serostatus with median bootstrapped AUC of around 0.96.

This clone was counted once. Antigen unknown. Sequenced by immunoSEQ multiplex PCR; TCRdb stores in-frame clones only, minus some. The profile shows about 59,000 clones, 81% of them singletons. The sort gate was single viable CD3+CD4+CD8-CD45RO+ cells for memory CD4+ T cells. Total CD4+ T cells were enriched by CD4 positive selection. CDR3 length: 14 amino acids. Germline lookup yields CDR1 MNHEY and CDR2 SVGAGI. V was pared by 5 bases and J by 6 bases, with 14 bases between. The receptor comes from an adult in good health and CMV-seronegative. The chain links TRBV6-5 to TRBJ1-5; TRBD1 might be the D (6 bases). What was sequenced was memory CD4+ T cells from blood. CDR3 protein: CASSQVVQGQPQHF. The CDR3 DNA reads TGTGCCAGCAGTCAAGTGGTACAGGGTCAGCCCCAGCATTTT.